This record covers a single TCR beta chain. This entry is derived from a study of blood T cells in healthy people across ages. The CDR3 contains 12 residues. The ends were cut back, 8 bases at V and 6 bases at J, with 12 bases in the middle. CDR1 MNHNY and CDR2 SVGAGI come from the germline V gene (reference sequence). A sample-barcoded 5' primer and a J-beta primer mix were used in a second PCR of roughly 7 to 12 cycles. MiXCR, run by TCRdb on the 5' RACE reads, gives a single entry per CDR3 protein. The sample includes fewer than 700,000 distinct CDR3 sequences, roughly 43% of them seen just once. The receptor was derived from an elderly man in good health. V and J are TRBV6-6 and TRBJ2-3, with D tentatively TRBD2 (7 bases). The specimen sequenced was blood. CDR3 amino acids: CASGGARDTQYF. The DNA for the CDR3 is TGTGCCAGCGGGGGGGCGAGGGATACGCAGTATTTT.